Listed here are 30 T cell receptor beta chains from one sample, sequenced in a study of a mutant IDH1 vaccine in newly diagnosed glioma. The repertoire was sequenced with immunoSEQ multiplex PCR; TCRdb's copy has only in-frame clones and lacks some. Among under 35,000 clones listed, 75% to 90% were seen once. Time point indicated: baseline, week 1 (first vaccination visit). As to treatment: pre-vaccination baseline after standard-of-care therapy. The material was PBMCs, obtained from a glioma patient treated with radiotherapy, temozolomide or both. These TCRs come from a woman in her thirties or forties with glioma.

The V and J genes are TRBV9 and TRBJ2-2; a weak D match, TRBD1 (6 bases). Trimming left V 3 bases short and J 6 bases short, with 15 bases between. The germline CDR1 and CDR2 sequences are SGDLS and YYNGEE. This CDR3 comprises 15 residues. The CDR3 coding sequence is TGTGCCAGCAGCGGGCGACAGGCCACCCCCGGGGAGCTGTTTTTT. Protein product: CASSGRQATPGELFF.

This clone was detected only once. The CDR3 region is CAWTGGLPYGYTF. The DNA of the CDR3 is TGTGCCTGGACGGGGGGGCTGCCCTATGGCTACACCTTC. The V call is TRBV30, the J call TRBJ1-2; possible D gene TRBD1, 6 bases. Trimming stripped 4 bases from V and 4 bases from J, with 13 bases between. The CDR3 runs 13 residues. Germline V gene sequence: CDR1 GTSNPN, CDR2 SVGIG (reference sequence).

This clone has just a few counts. The J gene is TRBJ1-5, the V gene TRBV5-6; 9 bases line up with TRBD1. CDR3 size: 16 residues. Trimming removed 3 bases from V and 5 bases from J; junction bases left unmatched: 9. Germline CDR1 SGHDT, CDR2 YYEEEE. Written as DNA, the CDR3 is TGTGCCAGCAGCTCCTGGGTGACAGGGGGGTATCAGCCCCAGCATTTT. Translation gives CASSSWVTGGYQPQHF. Full variable domain (missing parts from reference TRBV5-6 and TRBJ1-5): DAGVTQSPTHLIKTRGQQVTLRCSPKSGHDTVSWYQQALGQGPQFIFQYYEEEERQRGNFPDRFSGHQFPNYSSELNVNALLLGDSALYLCASSSWVTGGYQPQHFGDGTRLSIL.

The chain links TRBV2 to TRBJ1-1; 8 nucleotides agree with TRBD1. Germline V gene sequence: CDR1 SNHLY, CDR2 FYNNEI. V lost 8 bases and J lost 0; bases outside the gene matches: 2. The CDR3 length is 13 residues. The CDR3 DNA is TGTGCCAGCTACAGGGGGGTGAACACTGAAGCTTTCTTT. The encoded protein is CASYRGVNTEAFF.

This rearrangement joins TRBV19 to TRBJ2-3, with 14 bases matching TRBD2. Per germline, CDR1 LNHDA and CDR2 SQIVND (reference sequence). The junction had 2 bases not matched to a gene; V was cut back by 4 bases and J by 2 bases. The CDR3 has 16 amino acids. This CDR3 reads CASSKTSGGDTDTQYF. The DNA for the CDR3 is TGTGCCAGTAGTAAGACTAGCGGGGGGGACACAGATACGCAGTATTTT.

The chain is built from TRBV27 and TRBJ1-4; D not certain. This CDR3 is 15 amino acids long. CDR1 MNHEY and CDR2 SMNVEV come from the germline V gene (reference sequence). Trimming removed 3 bases from V and 8 bases from J, with 16 bases in between. The CDR3 DNA is TGTGCCAGCAGTTTGGTTGCCACCCGGAGGGAAAAACTGTTTTTT. Translating it yields CASSLVATRREKLFF.

A single count supports this clone. This chain connects TRBV4-3 to TRBJ2-1; D possibly corresponds to TRBD2 (6 bases). V was pared by 4 bases and J by 0 bases, with 7 bases between. Germline assignment: CDR1 LGHNA and CDR2 YSLEER. The CDR3 is 14 residues long. CDR3 nucleotide sequence: TGCGCCAGCAGCCGTAGCGGCTCCTACAATGAGCAGTTCTTC. Translation gives CASSRSGSYNEQFF.

The rearrangement joins TRBV6-5 to TRBJ1-1; D not resolved. CDR1 is MNHEY and CDR2 is SVGAGI in the germline V gene. V dropped 11 bases and J dropped 8 bases, with 15 bases sitting between them. This CDR3 has 11 amino acids. CDR3 bases: TGTGCCGTCAAGGAGGGATCCGAAGCTTTCTTT. It encodes CAVKEGSEAFF.

This chain links TRBV4-3 with TRBJ2-7; 7 bases align to TRBD2. Losses at the gene ends were 1 base for V and 7 bases for J; bases not matched to a gene: 10. Germline CDR1 reads LGHNA; CDR2 reads YSLEER. The CDR3 totals 15 residues. CDR3 nucleotide sequence: TGCGCCAGCAGCCAAGCCCTGGGGAGGGGTGGAGAGCAGTACTTC. The encoded protein is CASSQALGRGGEQYF.

V and J are TRBV14 and TRBJ1-5; no clear D. This CDR3 contains 12 residues. V was shortened by 3 bases and J by 4 bases, with 4 bases between the two germline ends. CDR1 is SGHDN and CDR2 is FVKESK in the germline V gene. CDR3 in amino acids: CASSQGNQPQHF. DNA for the CDR3: TGTGCCAGCAGCCAGGGAAATCAGCCCCAGCATTTT.

This chain links TRBV7-6 with TRBJ2-1; no clear D. This CDR3 is 15 amino acids long. The V and J ends lost 1 base and 7 bases respectively, with 14 bases between them. The V gene's germline CDR1 is SGHVS and CDR2 FNYEAQ. The DNA for the CDR3 is TGTGCCAGCAGCTTAGAGTGGAAGGGATTTAATGAGCAGTTCTTC. Amino acids: CASSLEWKGFNEQFF. Variable domain in full (rest from reference TRBV7-6 and TRBJ2-1): GAGVSQSPRYKVTKRGQDVALRCDPISGHVSLYWYRQALGQGPEFLTYFNYEAQQDKSGLPNDRFSAERPEGSISTLTIQRTEQRDSAMYRCASSLEWKGFNEQFFGPGTRLTVL.

The chain is built from TRBV6-1 and TRBJ2-7; 9 bases fit TRBD1. Germline CDR1 is MNHNS and CDR2 is SASEGT. V shed 4 bases and J 1 base; nucleotides not matched to a gene: 5. CDR3 length equals 15 residues. The CDR3 sequence: CASSVYGTGSYEQYF. The CDR3 DNA reads as TGTGCCAGCAGTGTATATGGGACAGGGTCCTACGAGCAGTACTTC.

The V gene is TRBV7-9, the J gene TRBJ2-7; no clear D. The ends were cut back, 3 bases at V and 7 bases at J, with 13 bases in the middle. CDR1 and CDR2 from the germline V gene are SEHNR and FQNEAQ (reference sequence). The CDR3 length is 13 residues. CDR3 bases: TGTGCCAGCAGCTTTAGTTCCATCGAGGAGCAGTACTTC. It encodes CASSFSSIEEQYF.

This chain links TRBV21-1 with TRBJ2-7; the table calls TRBD1, which could not be checked here. TRBV21-1 is a documented pseudogene. The CDR3 contains 16 residues. DNA of the CDR3: TGTGCCAGCAGCAAAGCGGGCAGGGAAAGGACCTACGAGCAGTACTTC. This encodes CASSKAGRERTYEQYF.

The chain joins TRBV29-1 to TRBJ1-2, with D possibly TRBD1 on 6 matching bases. The CDR3 is 11 amino acids. Trimming pared 8 bases from V and 2 bases from J, leaving 9 bases between. CDR1 SQVTM and CDR2 ANQGSEA come from the germline V gene. CDR3 sequence reads: CSMGTNYGYTF. Here the CDR3 DNA reads TGCAGCATGGGGACAAACTATGGCTACACCTTC.

This chain joins TRBV9 and TRBJ2-2, with TRBD2 matching over 11 bases. The length of the CDR3 is 19 residues. Germline assignment: CDR1 SGDLS and CDR2 YYNGEE. V shed 0 bases and J 1 base; nucleotides not matched to a gene: 8. CDR3 coding DNA: TGTGCCAGCAGCGTAGCTCTACTAGCGGGGGCCCTGAACACCGGGGAGCTGTTTTTT. This gives the protein CASSVALLAGALNTGELFF.

The chain employs TRBV6-1 and TRBJ2-3, with D unresolved. This CDR3 spans 12 amino acids. CDR1 and CDR2 from the germline V gene are MNHNS and SASEGT. Deletions cut 8 bases from V and 2 bases from J, with 8 bases between. The CDR3 protein is CASAQLTDTQYF. The CDR3, as DNA: TGTGCCAGCGCACAGCTCACAGATACGCAGTATTTT.

Turning to this clone: An end of the junction does not agree with germline; a read error may underlie this. This chain joins TRBV7-7 and TRBJ2-5, with 9 bases identical to TRBD2. The CDR3 contains 15 residues. In germline, CDR1 is SSHAT, CDR2 FNYEAQ (reference sequence). The CDR3 loop is CASSLGLARQETQYF. The CDR3 region has the DNA TGTGCTAGCAGCTTGGGACTAGCTAGGCAAGAGACCCAGTACTTC.

J is TRBJ1-2 and V is TRBV10-3, with TRBD1 matching over 9 bases. This CDR3 has 15 amino acids. Germline V lookup: CDR1 ENHRY, CDR2 SYGVKD. With V trimmed by 0 bases and J by 6 bases, 5 bases remained unmatched. Written as DNA, the CDR3 is TGTGCCATCAGTGAGTCACGGGACAGGGTCGATGGCTACACCTTC. It encodes CAISESRDRVDGYTF.

The chain employs TRBV4-3 and TRBJ2-5; D gene unclear. Trimming removed 1 base at V and 2 bases at J, with 11 bases between. Germline V gene data show CDR1 as LGHNA and CDR2 as YSLEER. This CDR3 has 15 amino acids. The CDR3 sequence: CASSQGRGTQETQYF. The CDR3 DNA reads as TGCGCCAGCAGCCAAGGCCGAGGCACGCAAGAGACCCAGTACTTC.

V is TRBV4-1 and J is TRBJ2-1, with 11 bases fitting TRBD2. The CDR3 totals 18 residues. The ends lost 4 bases at V and 7 bases at J; junction bases unmatched: 15. In germline, CDR1 is MGHRA, CDR2 YSYEKL. The CDR3 loop is CASSPLVLAGGGVNEQFF. In DNA form, the CDR3 reads TGCGCCAGCAGCCCGTTAGTATTAGCGGGGGGGGGCGTGAATGAGCAGTTCTTC.

This clone was counted only a few times. The CDR3 loop is CASSTGPGNTIYF. The CDR3 DNA reads TGTGCCAGCTCAACAGGACCTGGAAACACCATATATTTT. V gene TRBV18 combines with J gene TRBJ1-3; TRBD1 is a possible D gene (5 bases). Trimming removed 5 bases from V and 2 bases from J, with 7 bases in between. Germline CDR1 KGHSH, CDR2 LQKENI. CDR3 size: 13 residues.

This sequence joins TRBV2 and TRBJ1-1, with 10 bases lining up with TRBD1. Germline V CDR1 and CDR2: SNHLY, FYNNEI. With 4 bases clipped from V and 7 bases from J, the junction kept 6 bases outside the gene matches. CDR3 length equals 14 residues. As DNA, the CDR3 is TGTGCCAGCAGTGGACAGGGGGCTGGGGGTGAAGCTTTCTTT. This encodes CASSGQGAGGEAFF.

The rearrangement links TRBV6-6 to TRBJ1-2; 9 nucleotides match TRBD1. Germline trimming cut 6 bases from V and 2 bases from J; bases unmatched to any gene: 1. CDR3 length: 13 amino acids. Germline CDR1 reads MNHNY; CDR2 reads SVGAGI (reference sequence). Here the CDR3 reads CASRGTGNYGYTF. As DNA, the CDR3 is TGTGCCAGCAGGGGGACAGGGAACTATGGCTACACCTTC.

The chain has TRBV7-6 and TRBJ1-6; a weak D match, TRBD1 (5 bases). V was pared by 4 bases and J by 10 bases, with 20 bases between. Germline lookup yields CDR1 SGHVS and CDR2 FNYEAQ. The CDR3 is made up of 16 amino acids. CDR3 sequence: CASSSDAGQFVSPLHF. The CDR3 bases are TGTGCCAGCAGCTCCGATGCGGGGCAATTCGTGTCACCCCTCCACTTT.

CDR3 in amino acids: CASSGYQGAISTDTQYF. CDR3 DNA: TGTGCCAGCAGTGGCTATCAGGGGGCAATAAGCACAGATACGCAGTATTTT. The genes are TRBV25-1 and TRBJ2-3; TRBD1 matches 8 bases. Trimming at V came to 4 bases and at J to 0 bases, leaving 9 bases not matched to a gene. In germline, CDR1 is MGHDK, CDR2 SYGVNS. The CDR3 is 17 amino acids.

The rearrangement links TRBV19 to TRBJ1-5; no firm D call. Trimming removed 1 base at V and 6 bases at J, with 13 bases between. CDR3 length: 15 amino acids. Per germline, CDR1 LNHDA and CDR2 SQIVND (reference sequence). The CDR3 spells CASSIADVYPQPQHF. In DNA form, the CDR3 reads TGTGCCAGTAGTATAGCCGACGTATACCCTCAGCCCCAGCATTTT.

The V and J genes are TRBV7-9 and TRBJ1-5; the D is unclear. Germline V lookup: CDR1 SEHNR, CDR2 FQNEAQ (reference sequence). V lost 3 bases and J 0 bases, leaving 3 bases between the germline ends. The CDR3 covers 13 residues. Written as DNA, the CDR3 is TGTGCCAGCAGCTTCGGTAGCAATCAGCCCCAGCATTTT. Protein sequence: CASSFGSNQPQHF.

This clone was detected only a few times. This chain connects TRBV2 to TRBJ1-2, with 10 bases lining up with TRBD1. This CDR3 region has 17 residues. The V gene's germline CDR1 is SNHLY and CDR2 FYNNEI. V gave up 0 bases and J gave up 4 bases; unmatched junction bases: 8. This CDR3 is CASSEAIRQGAGYGYTF. DNA for the CDR3: TGTGCCAGCAGTGAAGCAATCCGACAGGGGGCCGGCTATGGCTACACCTTC.

The V call is TRBV2, the J call TRBJ2-5; TRBD2 matches at 7 bases. V was pared by 9 bases and J by 5 bases, with 18 bases of the junction left unmatched. The CDR3 totals 16 residues. CDR1 SNHLY and CDR2 FYNNEI come from the germline V gene. The CDR3: CASTAGAGPLRETQYF. DNA for the CDR3: TGTGCCAGTACGGCCGGAGCGGGGCCCTTAAGGGAGACCCAGTACTTC.